This TCR beta chain appears in the sequencing data of a study of Graves' ophthalmopathy and Graves' hyperthyroidism (dated by TCRdb to the late 2010s). Context from the whole study: Peripheral blood was collected at initial diagnosis, before any treatment. T-cell repertoires of thyroid tissue and blood were compared in over 5 hyperthyroidism patients. In total, 120 to 150 blood samples were TCR-sequenced: fewer than 50 ophthalmopathy, some 75 hyperthyroidism and 17 hyperthyroidism-to-ophthalmopathy patients. To tell Graves' ophthalmopathy apart from Graves' hyperthyroidism, and to predict which patients would progress to ophthalmopathy, the study relied on TCR beta repertoire signatures. Following sample collection, hyperthyroidism patients were given methimazole at a starting dose of 30 mg daily, and ophthalmopathy patients were given high-dose intravenous methylprednisolone. The roughly 94 discovery patients were randomly divided into training and test sets at a 7:3 ratio. The independent validation cohort included roughly 19 hyperthyroidism patients plus 17 patients who later progressed from hyperthyroidism to ophthalmopathy. To explore V-J signatures that separate ophthalmopathy from hyperthyroidism, a discovery set of about 96 patients was enrolled, consisting of approximately 44 with ophthalmopathy and around 60 with stable hyperthyroidism. The research as a whole found: In validation, the model predicted ophthalmopathy progression with less than 71% sensitivity and roughly 72% specificity; some twelve predicted patients were CT-confirmed with GO in a median of 6.5 months. Ophthalmopathy was separated from stable hyperthyroidism by the 13-signature model with roughly 90% sensitivity and around 81% specificity in cross-validation and with 80%/75% in the test set. Most of the expanded thyroid clonotypes with a frequency above 0.001 were also detected in blood, and it was suggested that the thyroid immune response may be reflected by blood repertoires. Sample size was not predetermined statistically, and investigators were not blinded to group allocation.

This clonotype was seen ten or more times. Its cognate antigen has yet to be identified. No base quality values were provided; no much bigger clone lies one nucleotide off. The junction shows trimming of 7 bases on V and 3 bases on J, plus 15 bases between the germline ends. CDR1 and CDR2, per the germline V gene, are SGHAT and FQNNGV. Including the terminal cysteine and phenylalanine, the CDR3 comprises 14 residues. Left in the record is the CDR3 DNA by itself, 42 bases read in frame from the first base. Stable hyperthyroidism was defined as no progression to ophthalmopathy within 18 months of follow-up. Hyperthyroidism patients were newly diagnosed, were aged 18 to 65 years, and had a disease duration under 2 months. Patients with other autoimmune diseases, uncontrolled infections, pregnancy or lactation were excluded from the study. Clinical symptoms, serum thyroxine, TRAb, thyroid ultrasound and orbital computed tomography were used for diagnosis. Ficoll-Paque density gradient centrifugation was used to isolate PBMCs from 8 to 10 ml of fresh peripheral blood. Total RNA was extracted using Trizol reagent, and RNA quality was checked on an Agilent 2100 Bioanalyzer.

For repertoire sequencing, the TCR beta CDR3 regions were amplified from RNA transcripts. The first round of RT-PCR was done with HTBI primers and the Qiagen OneStep RT-PCR kit, and was followed by a second round of multiplex PCR, then size selection and purification. Sequencing of the libraries was carried out on an Illumina HiSeq2000 in paired-end mode with 100 bp reads. The study's own analysis went as follows. SOAPnuke was used to process the reads, throwing out any read that had adapters, had uncalled bases, had a mean Phred below 15, or lacked an exact constant-primer or identifier match. COPE v1.2.5 was used to merge the high-quality paired reads. Clonotypes were defined as unique nucleotide sequences and were aligned to IMGT TRB V, D and J references using MiTCR v1.1. The analysis was limited to V-J combinations with a frequency above 0.0001, which together covered about 99% of repertoires. For each V-J combination, a TCR clonal expansion and chaos score was defined as F50 clonal expansion divided by the chaos observed in the TCRdist matrix. Welch's t-statistics and random forest were used to reduce the features to approximately 13 V-J combinations, which were then used as input to a naive Bayes classifier. The Morisita-Horn index was used to measure how similar the thyroid and blood repertoires were. TCRdb's own reprocessing of the public reads used fastp at Q25 and MiXCR and kept productive beta chains. Each entry is one CDR3 protein sequence, shown with its most common DNA and genes. V and J calls and clone size were set by TCRdb, not the authors. This sample gives a few hundred thousand distinct CDR3 sequences in total; 20% to 25% of them show up just once. More than 2.5% of the sample is taken by the ten largest.

Sequencing used peripheral blood. This receptor chain uses TRBV11-2 and TRBJ2-5; possibly the D gene is TRBD2, per 5 matching bases. This sequence was found in a woman aged 18-29 years with stable Graves' hyperthyroidism. Donor details come from another sample of the same person, matched by shared clones. The DNA sequence is as follows: TGTGCCAGCACCCCGGCGGGCAGGAAAGAGACCCAGTACTTC. Translated, it gives CASTPAGRKETQYF. Beyond the CDR3, the reference TRBV11-2 and TRBJ2-5 genes provide the residues; the full variable domain reads: EAGVAQSPRYKIIEKRQSVAFWCNPISGHATLYWYQQILGQGPKLLIQFQNNGVVDDSQLPKDRFSAERLKGVDSTLKIQPAKLEDSAVYLCASTPAGRKETQYFGPGTRLLVL.